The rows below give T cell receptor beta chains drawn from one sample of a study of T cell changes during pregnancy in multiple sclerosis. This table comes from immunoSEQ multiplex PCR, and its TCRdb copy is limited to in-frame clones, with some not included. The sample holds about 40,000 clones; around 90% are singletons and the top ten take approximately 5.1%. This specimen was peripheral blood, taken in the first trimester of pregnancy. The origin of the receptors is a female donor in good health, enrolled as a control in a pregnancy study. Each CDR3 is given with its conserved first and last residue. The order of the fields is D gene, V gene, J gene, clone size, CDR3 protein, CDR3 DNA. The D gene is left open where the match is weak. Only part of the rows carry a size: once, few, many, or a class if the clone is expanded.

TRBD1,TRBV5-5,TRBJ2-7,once,CASSPGYRGRYGEQYF,TGTGCCAGCAGCCCGGGTTACAGGGGGCGTTATGGAGAGCAGTACTTC
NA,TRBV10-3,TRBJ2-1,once,CAISERLVNNEQFF,TGTGCCATCAGTGAAAGGCTAGTCAACAATGAGCAGTTCTTC
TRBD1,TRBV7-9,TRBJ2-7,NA,CASSETTDRVGSYEQYF,TGTGCCAGCAGCGAAACGACGGACAGGGTCGGTTCCTACGAGCAGTACTTC
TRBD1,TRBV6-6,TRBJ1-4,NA,CASSQLQGNANEKLFF,TGTGCCAGCAGCCAATTACAGGGGAACGCTAATGAAAAACTGTTTTTT
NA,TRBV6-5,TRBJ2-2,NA,CASSSGEAGELFF,TGTGCCAGCAGTTCGGGGGAGGCCGGGGAGCTGTTTTTT
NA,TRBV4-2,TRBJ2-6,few,CASSPSESGANVLTF,TGTGCCAGCAGCCCTTCCGAGTCTGGGGCCAACGTCCTGACTTTC
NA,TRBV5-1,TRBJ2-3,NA,CASSPLGGGTDTQYF,TGCGCCAGCAGCCCGCTAGGCGGGGGCACAGATACGCAGTATTTT
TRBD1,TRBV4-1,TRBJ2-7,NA,CASSHTNAGTGFHEQYF,TGCGCCAGCAGCCACACTAACGCCGGGACAGGGTTCCACGAGCAGTACTTC
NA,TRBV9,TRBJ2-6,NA,CASSPKGVSGANVLTF,TGTGCCAGCAGCCCTAAAGGGGTCTCTGGGGCCAACGTCCTGACTTTC
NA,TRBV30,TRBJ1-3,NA,CAWSVPQGVSGNTIYF,TGTGCCTGGAGTGTCCCACAGGGTGTGTCTGGAAACACCATATATTTT
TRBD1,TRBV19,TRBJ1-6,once,CASRGGTQSYNSPLHF,TGTGCCTCTCGAGGGGGCACCCAGTCCTATAATTCACCCCTCCACTTT
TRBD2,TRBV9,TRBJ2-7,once,CASSLGAGTSNEQYF,TGTGCCAGCAGCCTAGGGGCAGGGACTAGCAACGAGCAGTACTTC
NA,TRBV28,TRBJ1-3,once,CASSFRVLLSGNTIYF,TGTGCCAGCAGCTTTCGGGTCCTCCTCTCTGGAAACACCATATATTTT
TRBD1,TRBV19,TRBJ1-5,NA,CASSSMGQGFNQPQHF,TGTGCCAGTAGTAGTATGGGACAGGGGTTCAATCAGCCCCAGCATTTT
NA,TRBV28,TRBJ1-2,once,CASSWGLLDGYTF,TGTGCCAGCAGTTGGGGCCTTCTGGATGGCTACACCTTC
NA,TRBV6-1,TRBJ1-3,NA,CASSEVESSGNTIYF,TGTGCCAGCAGTGAAGTGGAGAGCTCTGGAAACACCATATATTTT
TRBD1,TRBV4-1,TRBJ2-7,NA,CASSQDITGTGAYEQYF,TGCGCCAGCAGCCAAGACATAACCGGGACAGGAGCTTACGAGCAGTACTTC
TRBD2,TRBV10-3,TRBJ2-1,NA,CAISEATSGGAREQFF,TGTGCCATCAGTGAGGCGACTAGCGGGGGGGCCCGGGAGCAGTTCTTC
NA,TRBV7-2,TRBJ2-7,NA,CASSSSTGGAYEQYF,TGTGCCAGCAGCTCATCCACCGGGGGAGCCTACGAGCAGTACTTC
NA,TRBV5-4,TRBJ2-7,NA,CASSLDGEVQYF,TGTGCCAGCAGCTTGGACGGGGAGGTGCAGTACTTC
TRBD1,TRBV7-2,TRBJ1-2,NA,CASSSDRVGYTF,TGTGCCAGCAGCTCCGACAGGGTTGGCTACACCTTC
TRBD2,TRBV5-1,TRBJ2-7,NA,CASSSGTSGYEQYF,TGCGCCAGCAGCTCCGGGACTAGCGGCTACGAGCAGTACTTC
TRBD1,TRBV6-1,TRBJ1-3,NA,CASRAQGAKSETIYF,TGTGCCAGCAGAGCACAGGGGGCGAAAAGTGAGACCATATATTTT
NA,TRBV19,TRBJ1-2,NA,CASRMGGSGYTF,TGTGCCAGTAGAATGGGAGGTTCTGGCTACACCTTC
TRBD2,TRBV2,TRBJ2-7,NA,CASRTPQRERYEQYF,TGTGCCAGCAGGACTCCCCAGCGGGAGCGATACGAGCAGTACTTC
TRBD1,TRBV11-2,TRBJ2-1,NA,CASSLGAGGPGGYNEQFF,TGTGCCAGCAGCTTAGGTGCTGGCGGACCAGGGGGCTACAATGAGCAGTTCTTC
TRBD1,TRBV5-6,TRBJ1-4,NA,CASSPDRGTNEKLFF,TGTGCCAGCAGCCCGGACAGGGGGACTAATGAAAAACTGTTTTTT
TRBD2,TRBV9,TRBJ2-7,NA,CASGVRTSGEQYF,TGTGCCAGCGGTGTGAGGACTAGCGGCGAGCAGTACTTC
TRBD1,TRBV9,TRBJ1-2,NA,CASSVGGQTNYGYTF,TGTGCCAGCAGCGTAGGGGGACAGACTAACTATGGCTACACCTTC
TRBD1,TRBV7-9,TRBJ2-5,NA,CASSSDRGPARETQYF,TGTGCCAGCAGCTCGGACAGGGGGCCTGCCAGGGAGACCCAGTACTTC
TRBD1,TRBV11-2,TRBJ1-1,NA,CASSSLGQANTEAFF,TGTGCCAGCAGCTCCCTTGGACAGGCGAACACTGAAGCTTTCTTT
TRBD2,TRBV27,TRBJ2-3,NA,CASSPRLAGFDTQYF,TGTGCCAGCAGCCCTAGACTAGCGGGTTTTGATACGCAGTATTTT
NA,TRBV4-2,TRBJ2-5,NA,CASSQERGQETQYF,TGTGCCAGCAGCCAGGAGAGGGGGCAAGAGACCCAGTACTTC
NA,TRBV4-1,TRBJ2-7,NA,CASSQDGRTGAFYEQYF,TGCGCCAGCAGCCAAGACGGGAGAACAGGTGCTTTTTACGAGCAGTACTTC
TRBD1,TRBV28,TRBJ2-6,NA,CASSSVGRGPGANVLTF,TGTGCCAGCAGTTCCGTGGGCAGGGGGCCTGGGGCCAACGTCCTGACTTTC